The 5 T cell receptor beta chains presented below share a single source sample, sequenced in a study of monozygotic twins with inflammatory bowel disease (dated by TCRdb to the late 2010s). Libraries were prepared through 5' RACE. The sequencing machine was an Illumina HiSeq 2500. TCRdb reprocessed the reads and assigns one entry to each CDR3 protein sequence, leaving out DNA. The table of this sample itemizes 400,000 to 500,000 distinct CDR3 sequences. The top ten hold 2% to 3% of the sample. Material: blood. The receptors derive from a human donor with ulcerative colitis or Crohn's disease, or a healthy co-twin of an affected twin (not recorded which).

The rearrangement joins TRBV6-5 to TRBJ1-5. This CDR3 region has 13 residues. In germline, CDR1 is MNHEY, CDR2 SVGAGI. The CDR3 loop is CASRSYGNQPQHF.

The chain combines TRBV10-3 with TRBJ1-1; TCRdb outputs TRBD1, but without DNA this stays unchecked. The CDR3 is 14 amino acids. The germline V gene encodes CDR1 ENHRY and CDR2 SYGVKD. CDR3 region: CAISVDRANTEAFF.

This chain uses TRBV20-1 with TRBJ2-5; the D gene TCRdb calls, TRBD2, cannot be checked with no DNA. This CDR3 spans 15 amino acids. Germline V lookup: CDR1 DFQATT, CDR2 SNEGSKA (reference sequence). The CDR3 sequence is CSASRGTSGTETQYF.

The rearrangement links TRBV15 to TRBJ2-5; TCRdb's D gene call, TRBD2, goes unchecked for lack of DNA. The CDR3 consists of 15 residues. CDR1 is LNHNV, CDR2 YYDKDF, per germline (reference sequence). The CDR3 sequence is CATSRSGTSGETQYF.

The CDR3 reads CASNPWNPSSYEQYF. This chain connects TRBV6-2 or TRBV6-3 to TRBJ2-7. Germline V gene sequence: CDR1 MNHEY, CDR2 SVGEGT. CDR3 length: 15 residues.